This TCR beta chain is drawn from a study of human thymus T cells. Libraries were prepared by immunoSEQ multiplex PCR; TCRdb keeps only in-frame clonotypes and omits some of them. The data show some 40,000 clones, 94% seen once. The CDR3 extends over 13 amino acids. Trimming took 8 bases from V and 0 from J, leaving 8 bases between them. Germline lookup yields CDR1 MNHEY and CDR2 SVGAGI. The study, taken as a whole, reports: Thymic and blood repertoires appeared to carry a bias in their V and J gene usage.

With regard to this clone: Its specificity is not known.

Material for sequencing was blood. This rearrangement joins TRBV6-5 to TRBJ1-3; no firm D call. The clonotype originates from a boy under two years old with a congenital heart defect but otherwise immunologically healthy. The CDR3 region has the DNA TGTGCCAGCGCGCGTTACTCTGGAAACACCATATATTTT. It is translated as CASARYSGNTIYF.